A single sample gave rise to the 21 T cell receptor beta chains below, sequenced in a study of T cell responses to AZD1222 COVID-19 vaccine. Generated by immunoSEQ multiplex PCR, the TCRdb table keeps only in-frame clones and is missing some. The sample shows approximately 100,000 clones, about nine tenths of them seen only once. This sample comprised peripheral blood, obtained 28 days after the second AZD1222 dose. The receptors here all came from an adult who received the AZD1222 COVID-19 vaccine.

The gene calls are TRBV4-1 and TRBJ2-4, with 7 bases fitting TRBD1. The CDR3 contains 15 residues. V lost 1 base to trimming and J lost 9 bases; unmatched junction nucleotides: 9. Per the germline V gene, CDR1 is MGHRA and CDR2 is YSYEKL. The chain's CDR3 is CASSQVRGGISIQYF. CDR3 nucleotide sequence: TGCGCCAGCAGCCAAGTCAGAGGGGGCATAAGCATTCAGTACTTC.

The chain has TRBV29-1 and TRBJ1-1; D is possibly TRBD1 (6 bases). The CDR3 totals 12 residues. Germline V gene sequence: CDR1 SQVTM, CDR2 ANQGSEA. Trimming left V 2 bases short and J 5 bases short, with 9 bases between. CDR3 bases: TGCAGCGTTGAACAGGGGAGAACTGAAGCTTTCTTT. The encoded protein is CSVEQGRTEAFF.

The DNA for the CDR3 is TGTGCCAGCAGCTTTACCGGCAATAATAATTCACCCCTCCACTTT. Amino acid sequence: CASSFTGNNNSPLHF. V usage is TRBV7-2 and J usage is TRBJ1-6; D gene uncertain. V gave up 3 bases and J gave up 5 bases, with 11 bases separating them. The germline gives CDR1 SGHTA, CDR2 FQGNSA. The CDR3 runs to 15 residues.

This chain connects TRBV5-4 to TRBJ1-2, with D perhaps matching TRBD1 (6 bases). The CDR3 covers 15 residues. Germline-derived CDR1 and CDR2 are SGHNT and YYREEE (reference sequence). V lost 4 bases and J lost 4, with 17 bases in between. DNA of the CDR3: TGTGCCAGCAGCCCCACAGGGATCCCTCTCTATGGCTACACCTTC. It translates to CASSPTGIPLYGYTF.

CDR3 DNA sequence: TGTGCCATCAGCGAAGAACGTGGGGCAGGGGGCAATGAGCAGTTCTTC. Translation gives CAISEERGAGGNEQFF. The V call is TRBV10-3, the J call TRBJ2-1; 7 bases agree with TRBD1. Germline CDR1 reads ENHRY; CDR2 reads SYGVKD. Losses at the gene ends were 6 bases for V and 6 bases for J; bases not matched to a gene: 14. The length of the CDR3 is 16 residues.

This rearrangement joins TRBV5-1 to TRBJ2-6; 7 bases line up with TRBD1. Germline V gene data show CDR1 as SGHRS and CDR2 as YFSETQ. J lost 2 bases, V lost 0 bases, and 8 bases had no gene match. CDR3 length: 18 amino acids. The CDR3 DNA sequence: TGCGCCAGCAGCTTGGAGGCAGGGGGAAGCGCTGGGGCCAACGTCCTGACTTTC. Its protein product is CASSLEAGGSAGANVLTF. Supplemented by reference TRBV5-1 and TRBJ2-6, the full variable domain reads KAGVTQTPRYLIKTRGQQVTLSCSPISGHRSVSWYQQTPGQGLQFLFEYFSETQRNKGNFPGRFSGRQFSNSRSEMNVSTLELGDSALYLCASSLEAGGSAGANVLTFGAGSRLTVL.

The V and J genes are TRBV28 and TRBJ2-3, with 13 bases identical to TRBD2. This CDR3 region has 18 residues. Per germline, CDR1 MDHEN and CDR2 SYDVKM. After removal of 6 bases from V and 4 bases from J, the junction contained 13 bases not matched to a gene. In nucleotides, the CDR3 is TGTGCCAGCAGATCGGCGGGACTAGCGGGGCTGGGCCCAGATACGCAGTATTTT. Its translation is CASRSAGLAGLGPDTQYF. The whole variable domain, remainder taken from reference TRBV28 and TRBJ2-3, is DVKVTQSSRYLVKRTGEKVFLECVQDMDHENMFWYRQDPGLGLRLIYFSYDVKMKEKGDIPEGYSVSREKKERFSLILESASTNQTSMYLCASRSAGLAGLGPDTQYFGPGTRLTVL.

The genes are TRBV5-4 and TRBJ2-3; unclear D gene. V shed 0 bases and J shed 3 bases, with 5 bases lying between them. Germline CDR1 SGHNT, CDR2 YYREEE (reference sequence). The CDR3 runs to 13 residues. The CDR3 sequence: CASSLGNTDTQYF. The CDR3 bases are TGTGCCAGCAGCTTGGGTAATACAGATACGCAGTATTTT.

Written as DNA, the CDR3 is TGTGCCAGCAGCGGACATTCGTCGGGGAGGGCAGCTTTCTTT. This translates into CASSGHSSGRAAFF. V and J are TRBV9 and TRBJ1-1; D unclear. Germline CDR1 and CDR2: SGDLS and YYNGEE. V shed 3 bases and J shed 10 bases, with 19 bases lying between them. The CDR3 has 14 residues.

V and J are TRBV11-2 and TRBJ2-5; D is unresolved. The CDR3 runs 10 residues. Germline V gives CDR1 SGHAT, CDR2 FQNNGV. Trimming left V 5 bases short and J 3 bases short, with 1 base between. CDR3 sequence: CASSEETQYF. CDR3 sequence (DNA): TGTGCCAGCAGCGAAGAGACCCAGTACTTC.

DNA for the CDR3: TGTGCCAGCAGTGACACTAGGGACAGTAACACCGGGGAGCTGTTTTTT. This gives the protein CASSDTRDSNTGELFF. The chain has TRBV6-4 and TRBJ2-2; 7 nucleotides match TRBD1. The CDR3 runs to 16 residues. V dropped 2 bases and J dropped 2; count of bases not matched to a gene: 5. The V gene's germline CDR1 is MRHNA and CDR2 SNTAGT.

The chain recombines TRBV7-2 with TRBJ1-2; TRBD1 might be the D (5 bases). From germline, CDR1 is SGHTA and CDR2 FQGNSA. There are 15 residues in the CDR3. The germline V and J ends were trimmed by 3 bases and 2 bases, with 13 bases remaining between them. Here the CDR3 reads CASSLEGRINYGYTF. For the CDR3, the DNA is TGTGCCAGCAGCTTGGAGGGACGGATCAACTATGGCTACACCTTC.

The chain combines TRBV28 with TRBJ1-1; D remains unclear. The CDR3 extends over 14 amino acids. V was cut by 7 bases and J by 9 bases, with 21 bases left in between. CDR1 and CDR2 (germline): MDHEN, SYDVKM. The CDR3 protein is CASIPRASWQKAFF. The CDR3 coding sequence is TGTGCCAGCATCCCGCGGGCGTCCTGGCAGAAAGCTTTCTTT.

The J gene is TRBJ1-2, the V gene TRBV6-6; D remains ambiguous. V lost 2 bases and J lost 4, with 8 bases in between. CDR3 length: 13 residues. Germline loops: CDR1 MNHNY, CDR2 SVGAGI (reference sequence). CDR3 coding DNA: TGTGCCAGCAGTTACGGGTGGACCTATGGCTACACCTTC. Residues: CASSYGWTYGYTF.

This clone was picked up a small number of times. The genes are TRBV19 and TRBJ1-2; a weak D match, TRBD1 (6 bases). Deletions cut 0 bases from V and 6 bases from J, with 14 bases between. The germline CDR1 and CDR2 sequences are LNHDA and SQIVND (reference sequence). This CDR3 spans 15 amino acids. For the CDR3, the DNA is TGTGCCAGTAGTATAGATCTACAGACAGGACATGGCTACACCTTC. Encoded protein: CASSIDLQTGHGYTF.

V usage is TRBV3-1 (or the pseudogene TRBV3-2) and J usage is TRBJ1-6; possible D gene TRBD1, 5 bases. The CDR3 length is 16 residues. Germline assignment: CDR1 LGHDT and CDR2 YNNKEL (reference sequence). Trimming shortened V by 3 bases and J by 8 bases, and 17 bases separated the two germline ends. CDR3 protein: CASSHRTGVMDSPLHF. The CDR3 DNA reads as TGTGCCAGCAGCCACCGGACGGGGGTTATGGATTCACCCCTCCACTTT.

The V and J genes are TRBV7-6 and TRBJ2-1; D call uncertain. Between the trimmed V and J ends, which lost 4 bases and 3 bases, there was a span of 16 bases. This CDR3 comprises 16 residues. Germline loops: CDR1 SGHVS, CDR2 FNYEAQ. The CDR3 spells CASSSAFQRRYNEQFF. CDR3 sequence (DNA): TGTGCCAGCAGCTCCGCATTCCAGAGGCGCTACAATGAGCAGTTCTTC. Together with reference TRBV7-6 and TRBJ2-1, the CDR3 gives the full variable domain: GAGVSQSPRYKVTKRGQDVALRCDPISGHVSLYWYRQALGQGPEFLTYFNYEAQQDKSGLPNDRFSAERPEGSISTLTIQRTEQRDSAMYRCASSSAFQRRYNEQFFGPGTRLTVL.

CDR3 protein: CASRRDRENSPLHF. Written as DNA, the CDR3 is TGTGCCAGCAGACGGGACAGGGAGAATTCACCCCTCCACTTT. The chain uses TRBV6-5 and TRBJ1-6; TRBD1 matches 9 bases. The CDR3 is made up of 14 amino acids. CDR1 and CDR2 (germline): MNHEY, SVGAGI. The junction had 4 bases not matched to a gene; V was cut back by 6 bases and J by 7 bases.

The V and J genes are TRBV7-9 and TRBJ2-7; 10 bases are shared with TRBD2. The germline V gene has CDR1 SEHNR and CDR2 FQNEAQ (reference sequence). J lost 0 bases, V lost 1 base, and 12 bases had no gene match. This CDR3 region has 19 residues. CDR3 nucleotide sequence: TGTGCCAGCAGCTTAGATTATTGGCTAGCGGGGGCTAGCTCCTACGAGCAGTACTTC. It is translated as CASSLDYWLAGASSYEQYF.

The CDR3 coding sequence is TGCGCCAGCAGCCAGGAGGGGGCCGGGGGCTACACCTTC. It is translated as CASSQEGAGGYTF. The chain links TRBV4-3 to TRBJ1-2; TRBD1 matches at 7 bases. The ends lost 3 bases at V and 8 bases at J; junction bases unmatched: 6. The CDR3 has 13 amino acids. Germline V lookup: CDR1 LGHNA, CDR2 YSLEER.

The chain uses TRBV28 and TRBJ1-3; D unclear. Per the germline V gene, CDR1 is MDHEN and CDR2 is SYDVKM. Trimming left V 5 bases short and J 0 bases short, with 11 bases between. CDR3 length: 15 amino acids. The CDR3 loop reads CASSNPPGSGNTIYF. The CDR3 DNA is TGTGCCAGCAGTAATCCCCCGGGCTCTGGAAACACCATATATTTT.